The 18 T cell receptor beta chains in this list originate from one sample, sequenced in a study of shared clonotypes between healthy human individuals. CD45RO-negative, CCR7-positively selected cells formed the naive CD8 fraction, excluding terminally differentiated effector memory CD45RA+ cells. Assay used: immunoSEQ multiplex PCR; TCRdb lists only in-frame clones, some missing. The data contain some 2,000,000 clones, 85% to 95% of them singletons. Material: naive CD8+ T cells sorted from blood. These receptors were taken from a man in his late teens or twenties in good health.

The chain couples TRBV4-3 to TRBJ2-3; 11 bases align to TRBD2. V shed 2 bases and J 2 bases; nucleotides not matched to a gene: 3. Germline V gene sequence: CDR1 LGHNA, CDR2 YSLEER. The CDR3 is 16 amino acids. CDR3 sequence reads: CASSQIAGGFTDTQYF. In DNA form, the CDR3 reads TGCGCCAGCAGCCAAATAGCGGGAGGGTTCACAGATACGCAGTATTTT.

CDR3 protein: CASSSASGISYEQYF. Written as DNA, the CDR3 is TGTGCCAGCAGCTCCGCTAGCGGCATCTCCTACGAGCAGTACTTC. This chain connects TRBV7-8 to TRBJ2-7, with 7 bases that match TRBD2. V lost 4 bases and J lost 0; bases outside the gene matches: 6. CDR3 length equals 15 residues. The germline CDR1 and CDR2 sequences are SGHVS and FQNEAQ.

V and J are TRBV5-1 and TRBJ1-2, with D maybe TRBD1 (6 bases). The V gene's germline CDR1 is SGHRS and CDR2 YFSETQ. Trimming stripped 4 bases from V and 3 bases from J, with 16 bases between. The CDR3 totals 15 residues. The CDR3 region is CASSPRTALDYGYTF. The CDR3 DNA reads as TGCGCCAGCAGCCCGCGGACAGCCCTCGACTATGGCTACACCTTC.

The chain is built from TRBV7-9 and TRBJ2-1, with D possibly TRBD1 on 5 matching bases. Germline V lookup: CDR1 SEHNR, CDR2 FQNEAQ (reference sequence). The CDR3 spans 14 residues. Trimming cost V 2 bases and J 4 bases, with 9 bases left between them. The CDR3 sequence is CASSLPQGYNEQFF. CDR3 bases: TGTGCCAGCAGCTTACCCCAGGGATACAATGAGCAGTTCTTC.

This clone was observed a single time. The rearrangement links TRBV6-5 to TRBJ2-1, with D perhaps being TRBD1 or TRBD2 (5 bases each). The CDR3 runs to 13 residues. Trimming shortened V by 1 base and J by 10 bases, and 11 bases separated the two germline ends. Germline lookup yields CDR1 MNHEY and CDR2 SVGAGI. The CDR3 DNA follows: TGTGCCAGCAGTTACTTAGTGGGGGAGGAGCAGTTCTTC. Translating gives CASSYLVGEEQFF.

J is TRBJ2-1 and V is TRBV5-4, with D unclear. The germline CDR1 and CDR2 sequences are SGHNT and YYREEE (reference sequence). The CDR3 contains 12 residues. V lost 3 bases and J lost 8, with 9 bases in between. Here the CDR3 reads CASSSERDEQFF. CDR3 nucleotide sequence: TGTGCCAGCAGCTCCGAACGGGATGAGCAGTTCTTC.

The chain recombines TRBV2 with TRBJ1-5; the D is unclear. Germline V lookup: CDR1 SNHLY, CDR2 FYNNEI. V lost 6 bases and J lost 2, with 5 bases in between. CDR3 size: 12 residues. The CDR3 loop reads CASSRRNQPQHF. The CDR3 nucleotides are TGTGCCAGCAGCAGGCGCAATCAGCCCCAGCATTTT.

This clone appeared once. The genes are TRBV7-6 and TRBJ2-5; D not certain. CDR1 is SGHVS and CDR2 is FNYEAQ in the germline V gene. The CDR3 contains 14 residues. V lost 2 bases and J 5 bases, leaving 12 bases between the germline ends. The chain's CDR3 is CASSLTGVYETQYF. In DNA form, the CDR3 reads TGTGCCAGCAGCTTAACGGGCGTATATGAGACCCAGTACTTC.

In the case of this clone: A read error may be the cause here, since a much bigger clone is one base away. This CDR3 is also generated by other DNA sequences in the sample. CDR3 sequence reads: CASSVGANTEAFF. As DNA, the CDR3 is TGTGCCAGCAGCGTAGGTGCGAACACTGAAGCTTTCTTT. J is TRBJ1-1 and V is TRBV9; D gene unclear. The CDR3 is 13 residues long. The V gene's germline CDR1 is SGDLS and CDR2 YYNGEE. Trimming cost V 0 bases and J 1 base, with 4 bases left between them. The full variable domain, in which reference TRBV9 and TRBJ1-1 provide the parts outside the CDR3, is DSGVTQTPKHLITATGQRVTLRCSPRSGDLSVYWYQQSLDQGLQFLIQYYNGEERAKGNILERFSAQQFPDLHSELNLSSLELGDSALYFCASSVGANTEAFFGQGTRLTVV.

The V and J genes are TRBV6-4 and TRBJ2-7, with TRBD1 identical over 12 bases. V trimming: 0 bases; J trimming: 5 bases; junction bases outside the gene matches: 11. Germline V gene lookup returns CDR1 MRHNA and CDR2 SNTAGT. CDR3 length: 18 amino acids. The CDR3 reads CASSDSPGTGGEGHEQYF. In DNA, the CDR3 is TGTGCCAGCAGTGACTCCCCCGGGACAGGGGGCGAAGGCCACGAGCAGTACTTC.

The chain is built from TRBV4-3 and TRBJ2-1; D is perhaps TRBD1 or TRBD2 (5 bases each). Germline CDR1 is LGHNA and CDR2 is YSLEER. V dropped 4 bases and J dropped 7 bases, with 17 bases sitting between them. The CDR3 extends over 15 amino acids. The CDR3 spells CASSRLSGWGNEQFF. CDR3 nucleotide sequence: TGCGCCAGCAGCCGCCTGAGCGGCTGGGGGAATGAGCAGTTCTTC.

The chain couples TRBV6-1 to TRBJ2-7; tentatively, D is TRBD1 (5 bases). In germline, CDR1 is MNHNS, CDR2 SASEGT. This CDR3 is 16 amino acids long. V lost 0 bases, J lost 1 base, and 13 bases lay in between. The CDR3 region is CASSEAGHPASYEQYF. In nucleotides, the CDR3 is TGTGCCAGCAGTGAAGCAGGACACCCGGCGTCCTACGAGCAGTACTTC.

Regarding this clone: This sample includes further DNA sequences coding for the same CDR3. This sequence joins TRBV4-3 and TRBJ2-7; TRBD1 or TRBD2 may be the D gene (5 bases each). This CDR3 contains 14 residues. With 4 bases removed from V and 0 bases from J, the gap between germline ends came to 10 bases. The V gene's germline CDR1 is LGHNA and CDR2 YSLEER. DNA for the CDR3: TGCGCCAGCAGCCCCGGGACGGCCTCCTACGAGCAGTACTTC. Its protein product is CASSPGTASYEQYF.

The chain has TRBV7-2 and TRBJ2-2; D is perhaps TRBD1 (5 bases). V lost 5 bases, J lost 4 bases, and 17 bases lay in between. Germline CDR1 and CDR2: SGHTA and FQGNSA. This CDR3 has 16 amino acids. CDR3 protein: CASSPRGGRGTGELFF. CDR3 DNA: TGTGCCAGCAGCCCTAGGGGTGGGCGCGGCACCGGGGAGCTGTTTTTT.

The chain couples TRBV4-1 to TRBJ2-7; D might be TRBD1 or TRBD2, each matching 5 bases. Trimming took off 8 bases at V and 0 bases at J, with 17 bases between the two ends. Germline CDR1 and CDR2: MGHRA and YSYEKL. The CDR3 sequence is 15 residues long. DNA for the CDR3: TGCGCCAGCGCGCGGGCGTCAGGGAGCTCCTACGAGCAGTACTTC. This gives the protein CASARASGSSYEQYF.

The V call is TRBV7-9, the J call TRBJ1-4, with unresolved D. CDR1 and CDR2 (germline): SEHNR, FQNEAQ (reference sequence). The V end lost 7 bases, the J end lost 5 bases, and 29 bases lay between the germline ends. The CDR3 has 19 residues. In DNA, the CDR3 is TGTGCCAGCAACTATAATCGCTCCCCACGGGCAGGAGAGAATGAAAAACTGTTTTTT. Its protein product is CASNYNRSPRAGENEKLFF.

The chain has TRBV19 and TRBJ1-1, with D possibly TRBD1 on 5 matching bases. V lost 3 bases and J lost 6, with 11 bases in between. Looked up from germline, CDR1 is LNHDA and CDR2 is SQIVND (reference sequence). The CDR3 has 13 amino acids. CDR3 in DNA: TGTGCCAGTAGTATTAGTGGGGGAGCTGAAGCTTTCTTT. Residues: CASSISGGAEAFF.

The CDR3 protein is CASSSGTSGTLGEQYF. DNA of the CDR3: TGTGCCAGCAGTTCCGGGACTAGCGGGACTTTGGGCGAGCAGTACTTC. The chain combines TRBV6-5 with TRBJ2-7; 13 nucleotides match TRBD2. The CDR3 is 16 amino acids. Germline V gene data show CDR1 as MNHEY and CDR2 as SVGAGI. Trimming took 4 bases from V and 6 from J; bases not matched to a gene: 9.